The clone carrying this TCR beta chain was picked up a small number of times. Its antigen is unknown. This specimen comes from a study of response to subunit inactivated influenza vaccine. Findings and caveats of the study: Researchers suggested that each seasonal influenza vaccination recruits few new T cells.

Germline CDR1 and CDR2: DFQATT and SNEGSKA (reference sequence). V lost 4 bases, J lost 8 bases, and 15 bases lay in between. The CDR3 runs to 13 residues. From the RT-PCR reads, TCRdb called clonotypes with MiXCR, one entry per CDR3 protein. The table lists hundreds of thousands of distinct CDR3 sequences, 10% to 15% of them singletons, with over 10% in the top ten. The chain has TRBV20-1 and TRBJ2-4; the D is unclear. Material: PBMCs from blood, obtained more than 35 days after vaccination. This clonotype originated in a man aged 45-65 years who received an inactivated influenza vaccine. The CDR3, as DNA: TGCAGTGCTACGGTGATTGACAAGGACATTCAGTACTTC. It translates to CSATVIDKDIQYF.